This TCR beta chain originates from a study of blood T cells in healthy people across ages. General study results and limits: Per-million-T-cell TCR beta diversity fell roughly linearly with age. One million T cells yielded diversity estimates that were considered underestimates. Nothing was known about donor CMV status, and this possibly confounded expanded clonotype changes.

A J-beta primer mix and a sample-barcoded 5' primer were used in a second PCR of roughly 7 to 12 cycles. TCRdb processed the 5' RACE reads anew with MiXCR; each CDR3 protein has one entry. The data show about 1.1 million distinct CDR3 sequences, with roughly two fifths seen just once and about an eighth held by the top ten. The V and J ends lost 5 bases and 7 bases, in that order; junction bases with no gene match: 13. The CDR3 sequence is 15 residues long. Germline values: CDR1 SGHVS, CDR2 FQNEAQ. This clonotype was counted a few times. Its antigen is as yet unknown. The sequence derives from a young man in good health. The V and J genes are TRBV7-8 and TRBJ2-7; 8 bases map to TRBD1. The sample was blood. In DNA, the CDR3 is TGTGCCAGCAGCCGTCGACAGGGGAGTTGGAATGAGCAGTACTTC. It is translated as CASSRRQGSWNEQYF.